These 32 T cell receptor beta chains came from one sample sequenced in a study of T cell clonotyping in hematopoietic cell transplantation (dated by TCRdb to the early 2020s). Receptor amplification or capture employed the immunoSEQ multiplex PCR assay. This immuneACCESS table, as held by TCRdb, lists in-frame sequences with V and J called but not all clones. Of the missing ones, under half trace to an unresolved V gene in checked studies; the others have no known cause. The sample includes 25,000 to 35,000 clones, with under 97% observed a single time. The ten largest clones add up to roughly 1.4% of the sample. The specimen was peripheral blood mononuclear cells. These receptors originate from a man in his fifties or sixties in good health. Some clones in this sample may be carry-over from other donors' samples.

The V call is TRBV21-1, the J call TRBJ2-1. TRBV21-1 is listed as a pseudogene. The length of the CDR3 is 14 residues. In DNA, the CDR3 is TGTGCCAGCAGCAAAGGGGGGAGTGGGAATGAGCAGTTCTTC. As protein: CASSKGGSGNEQFF.

The chain employs TRBV6-1 and TRBJ1-2; D is undetermined. The CDR3 is 13 residues long. Germline values: CDR1 MNHNS, CDR2 SASEGT. Between the trimmed V and J ends, which lost 7 bases and 4 bases, there was a span of 13 bases. CDR3 region: CASTVQELYGYTF. As DNA, the CDR3 is TGTGCCAGCACCGTTCAGGAACTCTATGGCTACACCTTC.

V gene TRBV5-1 combines with J gene TRBJ1-2; D call uncertain. Trimming removed 0 bases at V and 4 bases at J, with 10 bases between. CDR3 length: 14 residues. Germline CDR1 and CDR2: SGHRS and YFSETQ. CDR3 bases: TGCGCCAGCAGCTTGGATTCTGTCTCCTATGGCTACACCTTC. Protein: CASSLDSVSYGYTF.

This clone was counted once. This sequence joins TRBV7-9 and TRBJ2-7; D is possibly TRBD1 or TRBD2 (5 bases each). This CDR3 contains 15 residues. Per the germline V gene, CDR1 is SEHNR and CDR2 is FQNEAQ (reference sequence). Trimming took 5 bases from V and 2 from J, leaving 16 bases between them. The CDR3: CASSPGTARTYEQYF. DNA of the CDR3: TGTGCCAGCAGCCCCGGGACGGCAAGAACCTACGAGCAGTACTTC.

This clone was observed once. In DNA form, the CDR3 reads TGTGCCAGCACCGGACAAGGAAGTTCACCCCTCCACTTT. Translation: CASTGQGSSPLHF. The chain has TRBV2 and TRBJ1-6; a weak D match, TRBD1 (5 bases). The CDR3 sequence is 13 residues long. CDR1 is SNHLY, CDR2 FYNNEI, per germline. With 7 bases removed from V and 9 bases from J, the gap between germline ends came to 13 bases.

The chain links TRBV4-1 to TRBJ1-1; possible D gene TRBD1, 6 bases. The germline V gene encodes CDR1 MGHRA and CDR2 YSYEKL. Between the trimmed V and J ends, which lost 0 bases and 3 bases, there was a span of 20 bases. The CDR3 has 18 residues. CDR3 region: CASSQEWGRPGSDTEAFF. The CDR3 DNA follows: TGCGCCAGCAGCCAAGAATGGGGGCGCCCCGGCTCAGACACTGAAGCTTTCTTT.

V is TRBV7-6 and J is TRBJ2-2; 7 bases are a match to TRBD1. Germline CDR1 SGHVS, CDR2 FNYEAQ. The CDR3 extends over 15 amino acids. Unmatched junction bases numbered 8, after V lost 4 bases and J lost 6 bases. CDR3 region: CASSSTGTAAGELFF. CDR3 sequence (DNA): TGTGCCAGCAGCTCAACCGGGACAGCCGCCGGGGAGCTGTTTTTT.

The chain has TRBV6-1 and TRBJ1-1; no clear D gene. The CDR3 has 13 amino acids. V lost 1 base, J lost 4 bases, and 7 bases lay in between. Germline loops: CDR1 MNHNS, CDR2 SASEGT. CDR3 nucleotides: TGTGCCAGCAGTGAAGTCACCGTCACTGAAGCTTTCTTT. Its protein is CASSEVTVTEAFF.

The V call is TRBV5-1, the J call TRBJ2-6, with D unclear. CDR1 SGHRS and CDR2 YFSETQ come from the germline V gene. Trimming took off 7 bases at V and 0 bases at J, with 14 bases between the two ends. The CDR3 runs to 16 residues. CDR3 nucleotide sequence: TGCGCCAGCCGGAAGGGTCCGAGCTCTGGGGCCAACGTCCTGACTTTC. As protein: CASRKGPSSGANVLTF.

The chain joins TRBV7-7 to TRBJ2-1; TRBD2 matches at 14 bases. CDR1 is SSHAT, CDR2 FNYEAQ, per germline (reference sequence). The CDR3 has 17 amino acids. V dropped 3 bases and J dropped 5; count of bases not matched to a gene: 6. In DNA, the CDR3 is TGTGCCAGCAGCTTGGGAATGACTAGCGGGGGGGACAATGAGCAGTTCTTC. As protein: CASSLGMTSGGDNEQFF.

The chain uses TRBV5-1 and TRBJ1-3; D is unclear. The germline CDR1 and CDR2 sequences are SGHRS and YFSETQ. V was clipped by 0 bases and J by 4 bases, with 8 bases between them. The CDR3 covers 14 residues. CDR3: CASSLAPGGNTIYF. CDR3 bases: TGCGCCAGCAGCTTGGCTCCGGGGGGAAACACCATATATTTT.

This clone occurred once. The rearrangement uses TRBV15 and TRBJ2-1; TRBD1 might be the D (5 bases). This CDR3 spans 15 amino acids. V lost 0 bases and J lost 4, with 10 bases in between. The germline CDR1 and CDR2 sequences are LNHNV and YYDKDF (reference sequence). CDR3 region: CATSRDQGVYNEQFF. CDR3 DNA: TGTGCCACCAGCAGAGACCAGGGTGTTTACAATGAGCAGTTCTTC. Variable domain in full (rest from reference TRBV15 and TRBJ2-1): DAMVIQNPRYQVTQFGKPVTLSCSQTLNHNVMYWYQQKSSQAPKLLFHYYDKDFNNEADTPDNFQSRRPNTSFCFLDIRSPGLGDTAMYLCATSRDQGVYNEQFFGPGTRLTVL.

The V and J genes are TRBV11-2 and TRBJ2-2; 10 positions agree with TRBD1. Per the germline V gene, CDR1 is SGHAT and CDR2 is FQNNGV. V trimming: 4 bases; J trimming: 12 bases; junction bases outside the gene matches: 8. The CDR3 loop spans 14 amino acids. Written as DNA, the CDR3 is TGTGCCAGCAGCTCTATCACGGGACAGGGGCAGCTGTTTTTT. Protein: CASSSITGQGQLFF.

The chain combines TRBV4-3 with TRBJ1-1; weak D call: TRBD1 (5 bases). The CDR3 is 15 amino acids. Per germline, CDR1 LGHNA and CDR2 YSLEER. Trimming shortened V by 0 bases and J by 4 bases, and 12 bases separated the two germline ends. CDR3 sequence (DNA): TGCGCCAGCAGCCAAGATCCCAGGGCGGGCACTGAAGCTTTCTTT. As protein: CASSQDPRAGTEAFF.

This chain connects TRBV11-2 to TRBJ2-7; D call uncertain. CDR1 and CDR2 (germline): SGHAT, FQNNGV. This CDR3 is built from 11 residues. V was shortened by 3 bases and J by 2 bases, with 2 bases between the two germline ends. CDR3: CASSFAYEQYF. CDR3 nucleotide sequence: TGTGCCAGCAGCTTTGCCTACGAGCAGTACTTC.

The gene calls are TRBV6-5 and TRBJ2-7, with no clear D. V was clipped by 0 bases and J by 3 bases, with 9 bases between them. Germline V gene lookup returns CDR1 MNHEY and CDR2 SVGAGI. The CDR3 consists of 14 residues. The CDR3 bases are TGTGCCAGCAGTTACTCGACTGTGGACTACGAGCAGTACTTC. It translates to CASSYSTVDYEQYF.

The gene calls are TRBV30 and TRBJ2-3; D might be TRBD2 (6 bases). Germline lookup yields CDR1 GTSNPN and CDR2 SVGIG (reference sequence). V was shortened by 3 bases and J by 2 bases, with 15 bases between the two germline ends. CDR3 size: 15 residues. CDR3 residues: CAWRVTGLHTDTQYF. The CDR3 DNA is TGTGCCTGGAGAGTAACGGGACTCCACACAGATACGCAGTATTTT.

The chain uses TRBV11-2 and TRBJ2-5; TRBD2 agrees at 10 bases. The V and J ends lost 5 bases and 7 bases, in that order; junction bases with no gene match: 10. The germline CDR1 and CDR2 sequences are SGHAT and FQNNGV. The CDR3 spans 15 residues. The CDR3 protein is CASSPLAGALGTQYF. In DNA, the CDR3 is TGTGCCAGCAGCCCCCTAGCGGGGGCTTTGGGGACCCAGTACTTC.

The chain links TRBV7-2 to TRBJ2-1; tentative D call: TRBD1 (6 bases). The V end lost 5 bases, the J end lost 1 base, and 12 bases lay between the germline ends. The CDR3 has 15 residues. Germline CDR1 SGHTA, CDR2 FQGNSA. DNA of the CDR3: TGTGCCAGCAGCACCGGGACAACGTCCTACAATGAGCAGTTCTTC. Protein sequence: CASSTGTTSYNEQFF.

The chain joins TRBV6-5 to TRBJ1-2, with 7 positions matching TRBD1. The ends lost 6 bases at V and 4 bases at J; junction bases unmatched: 11. The germline gives CDR1 MNHEY, CDR2 SVGAGI. This CDR3 is built from 15 residues. CDR3 amino acids: CASSSLGGQSYGYTF. CDR3 bases: TGTGCCAGCAGCTCCCTAGGGGGACAGAGCTATGGCTACACCTTC.

V is TRBV6-1 and J is TRBJ2-5, with TRBD2 matching 15 bases. The CDR3 has 15 residues. V dropped 7 bases and J dropped 5; count of bases not matched to a gene: 5. Per germline, CDR1 MNHNS and CDR2 SASEGT. The CDR3, as DNA: TGTGCCAGCATCGGGACTAGCGGGGGGTGGGAGACCCAGTACTTC. Amino acids: CASIGTSGGWETQYF.

The V call is TRBV6-5, the J call TRBJ2-7; 8 bases are a match to TRBD2. CDR3 length equals 13 residues. J was trimmed by 7 bases and V by 10 bases; bases with no gene match: 12. Germline V gene sequence: CDR1 MNHEY, CDR2 SVGAGI. The CDR3 spells CAMQERGWREQYF. As DNA, the CDR3 is TGTGCCATGCAGGAGCGGGGGTGGAGGGAGCAGTACTTC.

The rearrangement joins TRBV7-9 to TRBJ1-4; weak D call: TRBD1 (5 bases). Germline lookup yields CDR1 SEHNR and CDR2 FQNEAQ (reference sequence). The CDR3 runs 14 residues. Trimming took off 0 bases at V and 6 bases at J, with 8 bases between the two ends. The CDR3 nucleotides are TGTGCCAGCAGCTTAGCAGGGGTAGATGAAAAACTGTTTTTT. Encoded protein: CASSLAGVDEKLFF.

The chain links TRBV11-2 to TRBJ2-7, with no clear D. This CDR3 contains 10 residues. Germline CDR1 is SGHAT and CDR2 is FQNNGV. Trimming removed 3 bases from V and 5 bases from J, with 2 bases in between. The CDR3 DNA is TGTGCCAGCAGCTTTCACGAGCAGTACTTC. Translation gives CASSFHEQYF.

J is TRBJ2-3 and V is TRBV6-5; D tentatively reads TRBD1 or TRBD2 (5 bases each). This CDR3 spans 13 amino acids. Germline V gene lookup returns CDR1 MNHEY and CDR2 SVGAGI. The V end lost 4 bases, the J end lost 6 bases, and 11 bases lay between the germline ends. The CDR3 region is CASSSRGVDTQYF. The CDR3 DNA follows: TGTGCCAGCAGTTCTAGAGGGGTTGATACGCAGTATTTT.

A remark on this clone: One end of the junction varies from germline; a read error may be responsible. CDR3 residues: CASSPTPSHEQYF. CDR3 coding DNA: TGTGCCAGCAGTCCCACTCCCTCCCACGAGCAGTACTTC. This chain connects TRBV27 to TRBJ2-7; no clear D. The CDR3 loop spans 13 amino acids. The germline CDR1 and CDR2 sequences are MNHEY and SMNVEV (reference sequence).

The sample holds one count of this clone. The CDR3 protein is CASSASSMSSYEQYF. The CDR3, as DNA: TGTGCCAGCAGCGCCTCCTCTATGAGCTCCTACGAGCAGTACTTC. J is TRBJ2-7 and V is TRBV9, with unresolved D. With 3 bases removed from V and 0 bases from J, the gap between germline ends came to 13 bases. Germline-derived CDR1 and CDR2 are SGDLS and YYNGEE. This CDR3 has 15 amino acids.

The chain combines TRBV6-1 with TRBJ2-1, with TRBD1 identical over 7 bases. This CDR3 is built from 14 residues. Germline CDR1 is MNHNS and CDR2 is SASEGT. Losses at the gene ends were 5 bases for V and 6 bases for J; bases not matched to a gene: 7. CDR3: CASSLDRVSNEQFF. The CDR3 nucleotides read TGTGCCAGCAGTTTAGACAGGGTTTCCAATGAGCAGTTCTTC.

This rearrangement joins TRBV6-5 to TRBJ2-7, with 7 positions matching TRBD1. CDR3 length equals 14 residues. CDR1 is MNHEY and CDR2 is SVGAGI in the germline V gene. The V and J ends lost 11 bases and 2 bases, in that order; junction bases with no gene match: 12. CDR3 protein: CAGDYRDSTYEQYF. The CDR3 DNA is TGTGCCGGTGATTATCGGGACAGCACCTACGAGCAGTACTTC.

The chain carries TRBV5-7 and TRBJ2-5; TRBD1 agrees at 8 bases. TRBV5-7 is an ORF; its function is uncertain. V dropped 3 bases and J dropped 2; count of bases not matched to a gene: 3. This CDR3 has 14 residues. The CDR3 DNA reads as TGTGCCAGCAGCTCCGGACAGGGTCAAGAGACCCAGTACTTC. Translating it yields CASSSGQGQETQYF.

The CDR3 sequence: CASSLETYGYTF. Written as DNA, the CDR3 is TGTGCCAGCAGTTTAGAGACCTATGGCTACACCTTC. The chain joins TRBV28 to TRBJ1-2; D gene ambiguous. Per germline, CDR1 MDHEN and CDR2 SYDVKM. Trimming removed 2 bases at V and 4 bases at J, with 5 bases between. CDR3 length: 12 residues.

V is TRBV30 and J is TRBJ1-5; D may be TRBD1 (5 bases). The CDR3 spans 15 residues. Trimming pared 0 bases from V and 6 bases from J, leaving 15 bases between. CDR1 is GTSNPN and CDR2 is SVGIG in the germline V gene (reference sequence). This chain's CDR3 is CAWSVQAGNRQPQHF. CDR3 sequence (DNA): TGTGCCTGGAGTGTACAGGCAGGGAACCGTCAGCCCCAGCATTTT.